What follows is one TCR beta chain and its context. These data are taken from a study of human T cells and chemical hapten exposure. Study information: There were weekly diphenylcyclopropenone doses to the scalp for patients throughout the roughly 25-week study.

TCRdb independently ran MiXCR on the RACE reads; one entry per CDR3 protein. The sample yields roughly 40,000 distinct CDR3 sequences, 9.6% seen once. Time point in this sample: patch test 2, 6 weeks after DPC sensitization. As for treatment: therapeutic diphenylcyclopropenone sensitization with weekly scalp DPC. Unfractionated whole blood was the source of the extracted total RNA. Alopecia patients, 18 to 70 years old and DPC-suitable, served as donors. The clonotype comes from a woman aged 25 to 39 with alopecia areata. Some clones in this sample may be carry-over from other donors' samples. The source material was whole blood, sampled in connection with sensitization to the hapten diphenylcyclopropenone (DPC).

The CDR3 DNA is TGTGCCAGCAGCCCCGGTGGGCTGGGACGGGAGCAGTACTTC. Encoded protein: CASSPGGLGREQYF. This chain connects TRBV7-9 to TRBJ2-7; D possibly uses TRBD1 or TRBD2 (5 bases each). The germline V gene has CDR1 SEHNR and CDR2 FQNEAQ (reference sequence). The CDR3 spans 14 residues. The V end was cut by 5 bases, the J end by 7 bases, with 18 bases between.